This T cell receptor beta chain derives from a study of control samples from healthy donors and cancer patients. The germline V gene encodes CDR1 SQVTM and CDR2 ANQGSEA. The CDR3 consists of 13 residues. V lost 4 bases and J lost 8; bases outside the gene matches: 9. This clone was observed a single time. Sequencing was performed with immunoSEQ multiplex PCR; in TCRdb, only in-frame clones are kept and a portion is missing. Here the sample spans some 140,000 clones, 80% to 90% being singletons. The source of this sequence is a woman aged 30 to 39 in good health. The source material was blood. This sequence joins TRBV29-1 and TRBJ2-3; 7 bases align to TRBD2. The CDR3 DNA reads TGCAGCGTTGTGGGGGGAGGGCCCCTTACGCAGTATTTT. It codes for CSVVGGGPLTQYF.